Listed below are T cell receptor beta chains from one sample, sequenced in a study of shared clonotypes between healthy human individuals. The method was immunoSEQ multiplex PCR; TCRdb's version includes in-frame clones alone and lacks a portion of them. The repertoire holds some 1,100,000 clones, with 70% to 80% as singletons. Sequencing was performed on memory CD4+ T cells from PBMCs. The receptor source for this set is a young man in good health. Some clones in this sample may be carry-over from other donors' samples. The conserved cysteine and the conserved F or W are not part of the CDR3 here. The order of the fields is V gene, J gene, CDR3 protein.

V gene: TRBV9; J gene: TRBJ2-1; CDR3 protein: ASSPIVGANEQF
V gene: TRBV6-1; J gene: TRBJ2-5; CDR3 protein: ASSEGYRETQY
V gene: TRBV5-1; J gene: TRBJ2-7; CDR3 protein: ASSTGTATYEQY
V gene: TRBV18; J gene: TRBJ2-6; CDR3 protein: ASSPTGTTGANVLT
V gene: TRBV9; J gene: TRBJ2-1; CDR3 protein: ASSPLGQPWSEQF
V gene: TRBV18; J gene: TRBJ1-1; CDR3 protein: ASSPLGKGTEAF
V gene: TRBV11-2; J gene: TRBJ1-1; CDR3 protein: ASSVDTEAF
V gene: TRBV5-1; J gene: TRBJ2-1; CDR3 protein: ASSLDRSYNEQF
V gene: TRBV4-1; J gene: TRBJ2-6; CDR3 protein: ASSHPGRSGANVLT
V gene: TRBV2; J gene: TRBJ1-2; CDR3 protein: AARGQGNGYT
V gene: TRBV2; J gene: TRBJ2-3; CDR3 protein: ASSVVGGRDTQY
V gene: TRBV5-1; J gene: TRBJ1-1; CDR3 protein: ASKISPMNTEAF
V gene: TRBV18; J gene: TRBJ2-3; CDR3 protein: ASSPGTSGGLDTQY
V gene: TRBV25-1; J gene: TRBJ2-7; CDR3 protein: ASSEGAGVRSYEQY
V gene: TRBV7-9; J gene: TRBJ1-4; CDR3 protein: ASSLVGTGEKLF
V gene: TRBV19; J gene: TRBJ1-5; CDR3 protein: ASSIGGRYQPQH
V gene: TRBV6-5; J gene: TRBJ1-2; CDR3 protein: ASRRTRVDNYGYT
V gene: TRBV28; J gene: TRBJ1-5; CDR3 protein: ASRFTRGWSQPQH
V gene: TRBV13; J gene: TRBJ1-2; CDR3 protein: ASSFDKTARNYGYT
V gene: TRBV7-9; J gene: TRBJ2-7; CDR3 protein: ASSLGTVYEQY
V gene: TRBV10-3; J gene: TRBJ2-3; CDR3 protein: ATGINTDTQY
V gene: TRBV4-3; J gene: TRBJ2-5; CDR3 protein: ASSQVAGRFGTQY
V gene: TRBV9; J gene: TRBJ2-3; CDR3 protein: ASSVFGTQLTQY
V gene: TRBV29-1; J gene: TRBJ1-5; CDR3 protein: SVGSRRAKH
V gene: TRBV2; J gene: TRBJ2-7; CDR3 protein: ASSEGTSGSYEQY
V gene: TRBV27; J gene: TRBJ2-2; CDR3 protein: ASSSSGRAVTGELF
V gene: TRBV14; J gene: TRBJ1-1; CDR3 protein: ASSQGDRYNTEAF
V gene: TRBV10-3; J gene: TRBJ2-1; CDR3 protein: AIKESVGNYNEQF
V gene: TRBV9; J gene: TRBJ2-6; CDR3 protein: ASAQGGGANVLT
V gene: TRBV18; J gene: TRBJ1-1; CDR3 protein: ASSPSRQGTSRAF
V gene: TRBV23-1; J gene: TRBJ2-7; CDR3 protein: ASHRRG
V gene: TRBV9; J gene: TRBJ2-3; CDR3 protein: ASSGRGTTDTQY
V gene: TRBV2; J gene: TRBJ1-4; CDR3 protein: ASRRGQPNEKLF
V gene: TRBV2; J gene: TRBJ2-5; CDR3 protein: ASRPSTGQETQY
V gene: TRBV2; J gene: TRBJ1-1; CDR3 protein: ASRETGEAF
V gene: TRBV29-1; J gene: TRBJ1-3; CDR3 protein: SVETGSNTIY
V gene: TRBV18; J gene: TRBJ1-2; CDR3 protein: ASSLGQHGYT
V gene: TRBV27; J gene: TRBJ2-1; CDR3 protein: ASRIAGGRYNEQF
V gene: TRBV28; J gene: TRBJ1-1; CDR3 protein: ASCGQSNTEAF
V gene: TRBV7-9; J gene: TRBJ2-3; CDR3 protein: ASSSPPGLHTDTQY
V gene: TRBV28; J gene: TRBJ2-7; CDR3 protein: ASSPQAGAYEQY
V gene: TRBV5-1; J gene: TRBJ1-2; CDR3 protein: ASSRLGPTNYGYT
V gene: TRBV11-2; J gene: TRBJ1-3; CDR3 protein: ASSTGARGNTIY
V gene: TRBV7-8; J gene: TRBJ2-5; CDR3 protein: ASSFLGWQPQETQY
V gene: TRBV7-9; J gene: TRBJ2-7; CDR3 protein: ASGSGTIDEQY
V gene: TRBV30; J gene: TRBJ1-1; CDR3 protein: AWSVRGTEAF
V gene: TRBV2; J gene: TRBJ2-7; CDR3 protein: ASSVAYEQY
V gene: TRBV6-5; J gene: TRBJ1-1; CDR3 protein: ASSLTTGSTEAF
V gene: TRBV6-6; J gene: TRBJ2-1; CDR3 protein: ASSYFNLGSNEQF
V gene: TRBV5-1; J gene: TRBJ2-1; CDR3 protein: ASSTVPSGVNEQF
V gene: TRBV7-9; J gene: TRBJ2-7; CDR3 protein: ASSLVAGSYEQY
V gene: TRBV5-6; J gene: TRBJ1-1; CDR3 protein: ASSLGPDGLTEAF
V gene: TRBV28; J gene: TRBJ2-2; CDR3 protein: ASSLRGNTGELF
V gene: TRBV5-4; J gene: TRBJ2-6; CDR3 protein: ASSPSSGANVLT
V gene: TRBV19; J gene: TRBJ2-6; CDR3 protein: ASSIRANVLT
V gene: TRBV5-8; J gene: TRBJ1-2; CDR3 protein: ASSPKTGEYYGYT
V gene: TRBV19; J gene: TRBJ2-7; CDR3 protein: ASQGQGYEQY